This TCR beta chain came from a study of graft-versus-host responses after intestinal transplantation. Study background: Recipients had transplants, and these were multivisceral, liver-intestinal, or isolated intestinal. Notes on the study in general: Among circulating GvH clones, peak levels were associated with early post-transplant declines in HvG clones.

Per the germline V gene, CDR1 is SNHLY and CDR2 is FYNNEI. This CDR3 spans 15 amino acids. Deletions cut 6 bases from V and 4 bases from J, with 15 bases between. To note about this clone: What it recognizes is unknown.

Profiled with immunoSEQ multiplex PCR; TCRdb holds only in-frame clones, not every one. The repertoire consists of about 51,000 clones, with roughly 90% occurring once and the leading ten covering roughly 0.62%. This specimen consisted of unstimulated CD4+ T cells sorted from spleen or lymph node cells, obtained before transplant. The TCR was taken from a human donor who was the organ donor for an intestinal transplant. The rearrangement uses TRBV2 and TRBJ1-4; tentatively, D is TRBD1 (6 bases). The CDR3 spells CASRVGGQFNEKLFF. CDR3 coding DNA: TGTGCCAGCAGGGTGGGCGGACAGTTTAATGAAAAACTGTTTTTT.